Below are 30 T cell receptor beta chains sequenced from a single sample in a study of monozygotic twins with inflammatory bowel disease. TCRdb re-called the 5' RACE reads and shows each CDR3 protein once, DNA omitted. Recorded for this sample: 420,000 or so distinct CDR3 sequences. Sample: blood. The receptor set was obtained from a human donor with ulcerative colitis or Crohn's disease, or a healthy co-twin of an affected twin (not recorded which).

The rearrangement joins TRBV5-4 to TRBJ2-3. CDR3 length: 12 amino acids. Germline loops: CDR1 SGHNT, CDR2 YYREEE (reference sequence). The chain's CDR3 is CASSLLADTQYF.

The V and J genes are TRBV7-2 and TRBJ2-7; TCRdb selects TRBD1, and the lack of DNA leaves this call unchecked. The CDR3 contains 13 residues. Germline V gene sequence: CDR1 SGHTA, CDR2 FQGNSA. The CDR3 spells CASSLLGGVEQYF.

The rearrangement uses TRBV7-9 and TRBJ1-4; TCRdb gives TRBD1 as the D gene, but with no DNA this cannot be confirmed. The CDR3 sequence is 16 residues long. Per the germline V gene, CDR1 is SEHNR and CDR2 is FQNEAQ (reference sequence). This CDR3 reads CASSSGQGASNEKLFF.

The chain employs TRBV27 and TRBJ2-3; TCRdb's D call, TRBD2, is unchecked because there is no DNA. This CDR3 region has 15 residues. Germline V CDR1 and CDR2: MNHEY, SMNVEV (reference sequence). The CDR3 loop is CASSMTKLGTDTQYF.

The chain couples TRBV4-1 to TRBJ2-1. This CDR3 contains 13 residues. Per the germline V gene, CDR1 is MGHRA and CDR2 is YSYEKL. CDR3 residues: CASSQVSAVTQFF.

The V call is TRBV6-2 or TRBV6-3, the J call TRBJ1-5; TCRdb selects TRBD1, and the lack of DNA leaves this call unchecked. The CDR3 contains 15 residues. The V gene's germline CDR1 is MNHEY and CDR2 SVGEGT. CDR3 residues: CASSKDRTENQPQHF.

The genes are TRBV20-1 and TRBJ2-5; no DNA is available, so the TRBD1 call from TCRdb remains unchecked. CDR1 and CDR2 (germline): DFQATT, SNEGSKA (reference sequence). This CDR3 is built from 15 residues. The chain's CDR3 is CSARDGGQVKETQYF.

The chain has TRBV10-2 and TRBJ1-1; the TCRdb D gene call, TRBD1, has no DNA to confirm it. Germline assignment: CDR1 WSHSY and CDR2 SAAADI. The CDR3 totals 15 residues. The CDR3 region is CASTRRDRGQVEAFF.

The V and J genes are TRBV6-5 and TRBJ2-2. The CDR3 is 15 amino acids. Per germline, CDR1 MNHEY and CDR2 SVGAGI. This CDR3 is CASSSTLQNTGELFF.

The chain is built from TRBV7-2 and TRBJ1-5; TCRdb's D gene call, TRBD1, goes unchecked for lack of DNA. The germline V gene encodes CDR1 SGHTA and CDR2 FQGNSA. CDR3 length: 16 residues. The CDR3 loop is CASSHSSGVSNQPQHF.

V is TRBV27 and J is TRBJ1-6; TCRdb outputs TRBD1, but without DNA this stays unchecked. Per germline, CDR1 MNHEY and CDR2 SMNVEV (reference sequence). The CDR3 covers 13 residues. CDR3 sequence reads: CASSFAHWGTLHF.

V gene TRBV5-4 combines with J gene TRBJ1-1. This CDR3 has 14 residues. Looked up from germline, CDR1 is SGHNT and CDR2 is YYREEE (reference sequence). The chain's CDR3 is CASSLPAKNTEAFF.

This chain joins TRBV20-1 and TRBJ2-3; the TCRdb D gene call, TRBD2, has no DNA to confirm it. The CDR3 sequence is 14 residues long. CDR1 and CDR2 (germline): DFQATT, SNEGSKA (reference sequence). The CDR3 loop reads CSAEGLDGTDTQYF.

The chain couples TRBV4-2 to TRBJ1-2; TCRdb selects TRBD1, and the lack of DNA leaves this call unchecked. CDR1 and CDR2 from the germline V gene are LGHNA and YNFKEQ. This CDR3 contains 17 residues. The CDR3 spells CASSQDAEGGAWYGYTF.

The rearrangement uses TRBV19 and TRBJ2-7; the TCRdb call, TRBD1, lacks DNA for checking. CDR1 and CDR2 (germline): LNHDA, SQIVND (reference sequence). The CDR3 is 14 residues long. Here the CDR3 reads CASSIGQGAWEQYF.

The chain links TRBV20-1 to TRBJ2-3; the D call of TRBD1 rests on TCRdb alone, since no DNA is present to check it. The CDR3 sequence is 14 residues long. Germline V gene data show CDR1 as DFQATT and CDR2 as SNEGSKA (reference sequence). CDR3 region: CSARAPGGTDTQYF.

This chain uses TRBV6-4 with TRBJ2-1; TCRdb's D gene call, TRBD1, goes unchecked for lack of DNA. Germline CDR1 is MRHNA and CDR2 is SNTAGT. CDR3 length: 14 amino acids. The chain's CDR3 is CASSAGTAYNEQFF.

This rearrangement joins TRBV10-3 to TRBJ1-3; TCRdb indicates TRBD1, and absent DNA this call remains unverified. The CDR3 sequence is 13 residues long. Germline V gene sequence: CDR1 ENHRY, CDR2 SYGVKD. This CDR3 reads CAATPGITNTIYF.

The chain employs TRBV11-2 and TRBJ2-7; TCRdb calls TRBD1, which cannot be checked without DNA. CDR3 length: 17 residues. Germline V gene data show CDR1 as SGHAT and CDR2 as FQNNGV. Here the CDR3 reads CASSLISGGPGTYEQYF.

The V call is TRBV18, the J call TRBJ1-1; lacking DNA, the TRBD1 call made by TCRdb goes unchecked. Germline V gives CDR1 KGHSH, CDR2 LQKENI. The CDR3 spans 16 residues. This chain's CDR3 is CASSPWTGRSNTEAFF.

This rearrangement joins TRBV7-2 to TRBJ2-3; without DNA, the TCRdb call of TRBD2 cannot be checked. The CDR3 is 15 residues long. Germline assignment: CDR1 SGHTA and CDR2 FQGNSA. CDR3 loop: CASTPSGRESDTQYF.

This chain uses TRBV7-9 with TRBJ1-6. Germline loops: CDR1 SEHNR, CDR2 FQNEAQ (reference sequence). The CDR3 totals 14 residues. The CDR3 reads CASSLDSHNSPLHF.

The chain uses TRBV5-1 and TRBJ1-1. This CDR3 contains 16 residues. Germline values: CDR1 SGHRS, CDR2 YFSETQ. The CDR3 spells CASRLETFNMNTEAFF.

The CDR3 sequence: CASSIGSGPYNEQFF. The V call is TRBV19, the J call TRBJ2-1. Germline lookup yields CDR1 LNHDA and CDR2 SQIVND (reference sequence). The CDR3 runs to 15 residues. Looking up the rest from reference TRBV19 and TRBJ2-1 gives the full variable domain: DGGITQSPKYLFRKEGQNVTLSCEQNLNHDAMYWYRQDPGQGLRLIYYSQIVNDFQKGDIAEGYSVSREKKESFPLTVTSAQKNPTAFYLCASSIGSGPYNEQFFGPGTRLTVL.

The rearrangement joins TRBV28 to TRBJ1-4; TCRdb indicates TRBD1, and absent DNA this call remains unverified. Germline values: CDR1 MDHEN, CDR2 SYDVKM. The CDR3 spans 13 residues. Here the CDR3 reads CASSPGPGGKLFF.

The genes are TRBV27 and TRBJ2-2; the TCRdb D gene call, TRBD1, has no DNA to confirm it. The CDR3 loop spans 18 amino acids. Germline V gives CDR1 MNHEY, CDR2 SMNVEV (reference sequence). The CDR3 loop is CASSPTGTGVFSAGELFF.

The rearrangement links TRBV6-5 to TRBJ1-4; TCRdb designates TRBD1, a call that cannot be tested without DNA. Per the germline V gene, CDR1 is MNHEY and CDR2 is SVGAGI. The CDR3 consists of 16 residues. CDR3: CASSYFPPSAGEKLFF.

This chain uses TRBV13 with TRBJ1-1; the TRBD1 assignment by TCRdb is unverifiable without DNA. The germline gives CDR1 PRHDT, CDR2 FYEKMQ (reference sequence). The CDR3 loop spans 13 amino acids. This chain's CDR3 is CASSSPNREIAFF. The entire variable domain, with the rest obtained from reference TRBV13 and TRBJ1-1, is as follows: AAGVIQSPRHLIKEKRETATLKCYPIPRHDTVYWYQQGPGQDPQFLISFYEKMQSDKGSIPDRFSAQQFSDYHSELNMSSLELGDSALYFCASSSPNREIAFFGQGTRLTVV.

The chain joins TRBV7-9 to TRBJ2-3; TCRdb's D call of TRBD1 is untestable without DNA. The CDR3 length is 16 residues. Looked up from germline, CDR1 is SEHNR and CDR2 is FQNEAQ (reference sequence). The CDR3 loop reads CASSPRGGRPTDTQYF.

V and J are TRBV5-1 and TRBJ2-7. The CDR3 runs 14 residues. Germline V lookup: CDR1 SGHRS, CDR2 YFSETQ. CDR3 region: CASSLVRGSFEQYF. Full variable domain (outside the CDR3, taken from reference TRBV5-1 and TRBJ2-7): KAGVTQTPRYLIKTRGQQVTLSCSPISGHRSVSWYQQTPGQGLQFLFEYFSETQRNKGNFPGRFSGRQFSNSRSEMNVSTLELGDSALYLCASSLVRGSFEQYFGPGTRLTVT.